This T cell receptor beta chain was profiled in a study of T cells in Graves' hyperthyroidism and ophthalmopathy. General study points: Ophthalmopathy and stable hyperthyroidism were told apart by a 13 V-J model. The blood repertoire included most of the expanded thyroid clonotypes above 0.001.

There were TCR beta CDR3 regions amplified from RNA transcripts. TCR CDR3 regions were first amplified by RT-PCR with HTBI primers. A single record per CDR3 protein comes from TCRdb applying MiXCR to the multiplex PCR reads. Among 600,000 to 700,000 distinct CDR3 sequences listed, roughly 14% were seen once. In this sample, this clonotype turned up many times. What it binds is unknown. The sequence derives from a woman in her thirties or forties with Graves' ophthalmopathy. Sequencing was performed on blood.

The CDR3 sequence is CASITSYRAGELFF. The CDR3 DNA reads as TGTGCCAGCATCACCTCTTACAGGGCCGGGGAGCTGTTTTTT. The rearrangement uses TRBV12-3 or TRBV12-4 and TRBJ2-2, with a weak D call TRBD1 (6 bases). The CDR3 is made up of 14 amino acids. Trimming removed 7 bases at V and 6 bases at J, with 15 bases between.